This T cell receptor beta chain was identified during a study of T cell responses to AZD1222 COVID-19 vaccine. In regard to this clone: Its antigen is as yet unknown.

Study results and caveats: When two AZD1222 doses had been given, Spike-specific TCR breadth and depth rose. Spike was spanned by vaccine-associated CD4 TCRs, which were dominant at 160-218 and 743-854. Repertoire collection took place solely once the T cell response had peaked. White British ancestry dominated among donors, who included more females, and clonal diversity was possibly underestimated.

Unmatched junction bases numbered 5, after V lost 4 bases and J lost 3 bases. Looked up from germline, CDR1 is SGHTA and CDR2 is FQGNSA. The CDR3 consists of 15 residues. The repertoire was sequenced with immunoSEQ multiplex PCR; TCRdb's copy has only in-frame clones and lacks some. The sample carries approximately 110,000 clones, more than 80% recorded once. The input for sequencing was peripheral blood, taken 28 days after the second AZD1222 dose. The rearrangement joins TRBV7-2 to TRBJ2-2; TRBD2 agrees at 7 bases. The clonotype was recovered from an adult who received the AZD1222 COVID-19 vaccine. CDR3 sequence: CASSSRTRDTGELFF. The DNA of the CDR3 is TGTGCCAGCAGCTCTAGGACTAGAGACACCGGGGAGCTGTTTTTT.